This TCR beta chain originates from a study of post-analysis software for immune sequencing data. Study-level points and caveats: Samples from a shared batch, those prepared together, strongly co-clustered by F measure. In multiple sclerosis, normalized Chao1 diversity was significantly below that of controls.

Unique-molecular-identifier-tagged TCR beta cDNA libraries were used. TCRdb re-derived calls from the PCR reads in MiXCR, one entry per CDR3 protein. The data hold 700,000 to 900,000 distinct CDR3 sequences, with approximately 44% observed a single time. Points on this clonotype: Its antigen is still unknown.

The source of this sequence is a girl aged 10-17 years with multiple sclerosis. Sequencing input: blood.

The CDR3 DNA sequence: TGCAGCGTTGACCCGAGGGGGGGTACTGAAGCTTTCTTT. Translated: CSVDPRGGTEAFF. V is TRBV29-1 and J is TRBJ1-1; possibly TRBD1 for D (6 bases). The CDR3 extends over 13 amino acids. Trimming cost V 3 bases and J 5 bases, with 13 bases left between them. Germline CDR1 is SQVTM and CDR2 is ANQGSEA.